Below are 31 T cell receptor beta chains sequenced from a single sample in a study of tumor-infiltrating lymphocytes in primary liver carcinoma. Blood RNA was derived from unsorted whole blood, and germline DNA was extracted too. The authors made TCR beta cDNA from approximately 500 ng total RNA with a constant-region primer. TCR beta libraries came from three nested multiplex PCR rounds using slightly modified ARM-PCR. TRBV1-TRBV30 forward primers and a C-beta reverse primer were used in the first two PCR rounds, which each ran for ten to eleven cycles. In TCRdb, the multiplex PCR reads were re-called with MiXCR into one record per CDR3 protein. The sample holds about 180,000 distinct CDR3 sequences, around 60% seen once. The sequenced material came from peripheral blood. The receptor set was obtained from a man aged 35-49 years with primary liver carcinoma and hepatitis B virus infection.

Remarks on this clonotype: One junction end disagrees with the germline gene, perhaps due to a read error. The genes are TRBV11-2 and TRBJ1-1; D is perhaps TRBD1 (6 bases). From germline, CDR1 is SGHAT and CDR2 FQNNGV. This CDR3 is 15 amino acids long. Here the CDR3 reads CASSLPRGMNTEAIF. CDR3 bases: TGTGCCAGCAGTTTACCCAGGGGCATGAACACTGAAGCTATCTTT.

The rearrangement uses TRBV4-2 and TRBJ2-4; D unresolved. There are 14 residues in the CDR3. Germline assignment: CDR1 LGHNA and CDR2 YNFKEQ. This chain's CDR3 is CPISQDLAKNIQYF. Written as DNA, the CDR3 is TGTCCCATCAGCCAGGACCTAGCCAAAAACATTCAGTACTTC.

This clonotype was seen at least ten times. An end of the junction does not agree with germline; a read error may underlie this. This rearrangement joins TRBV29-1 to TRBJ2-2; perhaps D is TRBD1 or TRBD2 (6 bases each). The CDR3 loop spans 12 amino acids. Germline CDR1 reads SQVTM; CDR2 reads ANQGSEA. CDR3: CSAERGAGELFF. CDR3 DNA sequence: TGCAGCGCTGAAAGGGGGGCCGGGGAGCTGTTTTTT.

In its sample, this clonotype was seen many times. V gene TRBV11-2 combines with J gene TRBJ2-5, with unresolved D. Trimming left V 1 base short and J 5 bases short, with 8 bases between. The CDR3 loop spans 13 amino acids. Germline CDR1 is SGHAT and CDR2 is FQNNGV. As DNA, the CDR3 is TGTGCCAGCAGCTTAGGCCAAGCGGAGACCCAGTACTTC. It encodes CASSLGQAETQYF.

The sample holds one count of this clonotype. Given a much more abundant clone one base away, this may be a read error. The V and J genes are TRBV29-1 and TRBJ2-5, with D tentatively TRBD2 (5 bases). Germline CDR1 SQVTM, CDR2 ANQGSEA. The CDR3 consists of 12 residues. In DNA form, the CDR3 reads TGCAGCGTTGGAAGAGGGCCAGAGACCCGGTACTTC. This sequence encodes CSVGRGPETRYF.

This clonotype has a single count. The rearrangement joins TRBV12-3 or TRBV12-4 to TRBJ2-3; 7 nucleotides agree with TRBD1. CDR3 length: 13 amino acids. V shed 7 bases, J shed 6 bases, and the junction held 7 bases outside the gene matches. Here the CDR3 DNA reads TGTGCCAGCATCCAGAGGGGGCGGGATACGCAGTATTTT. Translation: CASIQRGRDTQYF.

The rearrangement joins TRBV6-2 or TRBV6-3 to TRBJ2-1; 8 nucleotides agree with TRBD1. This CDR3 spans 14 amino acids. CDR1 is MNHEY and CDR2 is SVGEGT in the germline V gene. With V trimmed by 5 bases and J by 9 bases, 9 bases remained unmatched. The chain's CDR3 is CASSDRGRDLEQFF. Written as DNA, the CDR3 is TGTGCCAGCAGTGACAGGGGCCGGGATCTTGAGCAGTTCTTC.

The chain carries TRBV5-6 and TRBJ2-1; D perhaps matches TRBD1 (7 bases). The V gene lost 0 bases and the J gene lost 2 bases, with 15 bases spanning the gap. This CDR3 has 17 amino acids. Germline V gene sequence: CDR1 SGHDT, CDR2 YYEEEE. The CDR3 loop reads CASSLGGAGGTYNEQFF. CDR3 DNA sequence: TGTGCCAGCAGCTTGGGGGGGGCAGGGGGTACCTACAATGAGCAGTTCTTC.

A remark on this clonotype: Relative to the germline gene, one junction end is altered; a read error may explain this. The chain uses TRBV28 and TRBJ1-1, with 7 bases lining up with TRBD1. Germline values: CDR1 MDHEN, CDR2 SYDVKM. The CDR3 extends over 14 amino acids. The CDR3 is CARSLPTGATEAFF. The CDR3 region has the DNA TGTGCCAGAAGTTTACCCACAGGGGCCACTGAAGCTTTCTTT. The variable domain in full, completed from reference TRBV28 and TRBJ1-1, reads DVKVTQSSRYLVKRTGEKVFLECVQDMDHENMFWYRQDPGLGLRLIYFSYDVKMKEKGDIPEGYSVSREKKERFSLILESASTNQTSMYLCARSLPTGATEAFFGQGTRLTVV.

The chain is built from TRBV28 and TRBJ2-3, with D unclear. Trimming shortened V by 11 bases and J by 2 bases, and 20 bases separated the two germline ends. Germline V lookup: CDR1 MDHEN, CDR2 SYDVKM. The CDR3 extends over 15 amino acids. This CDR3 reads CASRTAPSLTDTQYF. CDR3 nucleotide sequence: TGTGCCTCAAGAACGGCCCCTTCCCTCACAGATACGCAGTATTTT.

This chain connects TRBV11-2 to TRBJ2-3, with 7 bases aligning to TRBD2. The CDR3 is 18 amino acids. Unmatched junction bases numbered 27, after V lost 5 bases and J lost 13 bases. The germline CDR1 and CDR2 sequences are SGHAT and FQNNGV. The CDR3 loop is CASSPRVGGSGFADTKYF. CDR3 nucleotides: TGTGCCAGCAGCCCCCGCGTGGGCGGGAGTGGATTCGCAGATACAAAGTATTTT. The full variable domain, in which reference TRBV11-2 and TRBJ2-3 provide the parts outside the CDR3, is EAGVAQSPRYKIIEKRQSVAFWCNPISGHATLYWYQQILGQGPKLLIQFQNNGVVDDSQLPKDRFSAERLKGVDSTLKIQPAKLEDSAVYLCASSPRVGGSGFADTKYFGPGTRLTVL.

This clonotype occurred once. A single base separates this from a much larger clone, so it may be a read error. The chain couples TRBV11-2 to TRBJ2-3; 8 bases fit TRBD2. CDR1 is SGHAT, CDR2 FQNNGV, per germline. CDR3 size: 17 residues. CDR3 in DNA: TGTGTCAGCAGCTTAGATGTTCAGGCGGGGGGCAAAGATACGCAGTATTTT. Amino acid sequence: CVSSLDVQAGGKDTQYF.

This clonotype was seen more than once but under ten times. This chain joins TRBV6-1 and TRBJ2-1; D uncertain. V shed 3 bases and J shed 8 bases, with 11 bases lying between them. The CDR3 extends over 13 amino acids. Germline CDR1 is MNHNS and CDR2 is SASEGT. The chain's CDR3 is CASSEELVDEQFF. CDR3 nucleotide sequence: TGTGCCAGCAGTGAGGAACTTGTTGATGAGCAGTTCTTC.

The chain has TRBV5-4 and TRBJ2-2; TRBD2 matches 10 bases. CDR3 size: 16 residues. Germline V gene lookup returns CDR1 SGHNT and CDR2 YYREEE (reference sequence). Trimming cost V 3 bases and J 3 bases; bases outside gene matches: 5. CDR3 residues: CASSSRTSGYTGELFF. DNA for the CDR3: TGTGCCAGCAGCTCTCGGACTAGCGGTTACACCGGGGAGCTGTTTTTT.

The rearrangement joins TRBV5-6 to TRBJ1-1; weak D call: TRBD1 (5 bases). CDR3 size: 11 residues. Trimming stripped 3 bases from V and 7 bases from J, with 7 bases between. Germline CDR1 and CDR2: SGHDT and YYEEEE. CDR3: CASSWGCEAFF. The CDR3 bases are TGTGCCAGCAGCTGGGGGTGTGAAGCTTTCTTT.

With respect to this clonotype: The junction shows a germline mismatch at one end, possibly a read error. This rearrangement joins TRBV10-3 to TRBJ2-2; weak D call: TRBD2 (6 bases). In germline, CDR1 is ENHRY, CDR2 SYGVKD. The CDR3 is 14 amino acids. The CDR3 coding sequence is TGTGCTATCAGGTTTGCAGGGAACACCGGGGGACTGTTTTTT. Its translation is CAIRFAGNTGGLFF.

Comment on this clonotype: One junction end disagrees with the germline gene, perhaps due to a read error. J is TRBJ2-1 and V is TRBV6-1, with D perhaps TRBD1 or TRBD2 (5 bases each). CDR3 length equals 12 residues. Germline lookup yields CDR1 MNHNS and CDR2 SASEGT. The CDR3 here is CASKEGKDEQFF. For the CDR3, the DNA is TGTGCCAGCAAAGAGGGGAAAGATGAGCAGTTCTTT.

Worth noting for this clonotype: A clone one base away is much larger, so this may be a read error. The chain combines TRBV4-1 with TRBJ2-1, with D perhaps matching TRBD2 (6 bases). The CDR3 consists of 17 residues. The germline V gene has CDR1 MGHRA and CDR2 YSYEKL. The CDR3 region has the DNA TGCGCCAGCAGCCAAGATCCAGGAACTAGCACCTACGATGAGCAGTTCTTC. Its translation is CASSQDPGTSTYDEQFF.

The chain carries TRBV12-3 or TRBV12-4 and TRBJ1-5; D possibly corresponds to TRBD1 (5 bases). This CDR3 is 15 amino acids long. V lost 6 bases and J lost 6, with 18 bases in between. CDR3 region: CASRPARERGQPQHF. CDR3 nucleotides: TGTGCCAGCAGACCCGCTAGGGAAAGGGGTCAGCCCCAGCATTTT.

V and J are TRBV29-1 and TRBJ1-4, with 7 nucleotides matching TRBD1. Germline V gene data show CDR1 as SQVTM and CDR2 as ANQGSEA. V lost 5 bases and J lost 4; bases outside the gene matches: 7. The CDR3 is 14 amino acids. Here the CDR3 reads CSVSKGAVNEKLFF. CDR3 nucleotide sequence: TGCAGCGTTTCGAAGGGGGCGGTTAATGAAAAACTGTTTTTT.

This clonotype occurred once. One end of the junction varies from germline; a read error may be responsible. The V and J genes are TRBV4-1 and TRBJ1-5; 7 bases are shared with TRBD1. This CDR3 has 16 residues. Germline CDR1 is MGHRA and CDR2 is YSYEKL. For the CDR3, the DNA is TGCGCCAGCAGCCAGGAGGGACAGTATAGCAATCAGTCCCAGCATTTT. Translating it yields CASSQEGQYSNQSQHF.

This clonotype was observed a handful of times. For the CDR3, the DNA is TGTGCCAGCAGCCAAGTGGCGGGAGCGTCTCCCTACGAGCAGTACTTC. Protein: CASSQVAGASPYEQYF. The V gene is TRBV4-2, the J gene TRBJ2-7; 7 bases line up with TRBD2. J was trimmed by 2 bases and V by 1 base; bases with no gene match: 8. This CDR3 is 16 amino acids long. Germline assignment: CDR1 LGHNA and CDR2 YNFKEQ.

This clonotype was seen just once. V gene TRBV29-1 combines with J gene TRBJ2-2, with 7 bases lining up with TRBD2. J was trimmed by 1 base and V by 2 bases; bases with no gene match: 4. Germline V gene data show CDR1 as SQVTM and CDR2 as ANQGSEA. CDR3 length: 15 amino acids. The CDR3 spells CSVESSGLNTGELFF. Written as DNA, the CDR3 is TGCAGCGTTGAAAGTAGCGGGCTGAACACCGGGGAGCTGTTTTTT.

A remark on this clonotype: At one of its ends the junction is not consistent with the germline gene, which may arise from a read error. The J gene is TRBJ2-1, the V gene TRBV29-1; 11 bases fit TRBD2. Germline assignment: CDR1 SQVTM and CDR2 ANQGSEA. The CDR3 contains 14 residues. This CDR3 is CSAGLAGSYYEQFF. CDR3 nucleotides: TGCAGCGCCGGACTAGCGGGTTCCTACTATGAGCAGTTCTTC.

As concerns this clonotype: Sequence at one end of the junction differs from germline and may be a read error. The V call is TRBV24-1, the J call TRBJ2-1; TRBD1 matches at 9 bases. CDR3 length: 15 residues. Germline CDR1 is KGHDR and CDR2 is SFDVKD. CDR3 sequence: CAASATGTGHNEQFF. The CDR3 nucleotides are TGTGCCGCCAGTGCTACCGGGACAGGGCACAATGAGCAGTTCTTC.

In this sample, this clonotype turned up once. This chain connects TRBV28 to TRBJ2-2; D gene unclear. Trimming shortened V by 3 bases and J by 6 bases, and 8 bases separated the two germline ends. Germline assignment: CDR1 MDHEN and CDR2 SYDVKM. The CDR3 extends over 13 amino acids. This CDR3 reads CASSFRKAGELFF. In DNA form, the CDR3 reads TGTGCCAGCAGTTTTCGAAAGGCCGGGGAGCTGTTTTTT.

This clonotype was observed a few times. This may come from a read error, since a much larger clone is one base off. The J gene is TRBJ2-1, the V gene TRBV12-3 or TRBV12-4; D gene uncertain. The CDR3 has 13 residues. The CDR3 spells CASSFGLYNKQFF. The CDR3 DNA follows: TGTGCCAGCAGTTTCGGGCTCTACAATAAGCAGTTCTTC.

This clonotype was observed a few times. The rearrangement uses TRBV4-1 and TRBJ2-5; TRBD2 agrees at 13 bases. Trimming cost V 4 bases and J 5 bases; bases outside gene matches: 7. The length of the CDR3 is 16 residues. Germline V gene sequence: CDR1 MGHRA, CDR2 YSYEKL. CDR3 sequence reads: CASSLTSGRAQETQYF. CDR3 bases: TGCGCCAGCAGCCTAACTAGCGGGAGGGCTCAGGAGACCCAGTACTTC.

The chain carries TRBV5-1 and TRBJ2-3, with a tentative D call TRBD1 (7 bases). V was clipped by 2 bases and J by 5 bases, with 18 bases between them. Germline values: CDR1 SGHRS, CDR2 YFSETQ. The CDR3 consists of 16 residues. The CDR3, as DNA: TGCGCCAGCAGCTTCCCCCGACAGGGAGGCATAGATACGCAGTATTTT. This translates into CASSFPRQGGIDTQYF.

This clonotype was picked up many times. The chain carries TRBV11-2 and TRBJ1-2, with D maybe TRBD1 (6 bases). Germline V CDR1 and CDR2: SGHAT, FQNNGV. V gave up 6 bases and J gave up 3 bases, with 14 bases separating them. This CDR3 is built from 14 residues. The CDR3 DNA reads TGTGCCAGCAGTTCGAACAGGGACCACTATGGCTACACCTTC. It is translated as CASSSNRDHYGYTF.

The chain employs TRBV30 and TRBJ2-5; D uncertain. Per germline, CDR1 GTSNPN and CDR2 SVGIG (reference sequence). The CDR3 spans 12 residues. Trimming left V 0 bases short and J 4 bases short, with 6 bases between. The CDR3 spells CAWSVLGETQYF. The CDR3 bases are TGTGCCTGGAGTGTATTAGGAGAGACCCAGTACTTC. Using reference TRBV30 and TRBJ2-5 for the parts outside the CDR3, the full variable domain is SQTIHQWPATLVQPVGSPLSLECTVEGTSNPNLYWYRQAAGRGLQLLFYSVGIGQISSEVPQNLSASRPQDRQFILSSKKLLLSDSGFYLCAWSVLGETQYFGPGTRLLVL.